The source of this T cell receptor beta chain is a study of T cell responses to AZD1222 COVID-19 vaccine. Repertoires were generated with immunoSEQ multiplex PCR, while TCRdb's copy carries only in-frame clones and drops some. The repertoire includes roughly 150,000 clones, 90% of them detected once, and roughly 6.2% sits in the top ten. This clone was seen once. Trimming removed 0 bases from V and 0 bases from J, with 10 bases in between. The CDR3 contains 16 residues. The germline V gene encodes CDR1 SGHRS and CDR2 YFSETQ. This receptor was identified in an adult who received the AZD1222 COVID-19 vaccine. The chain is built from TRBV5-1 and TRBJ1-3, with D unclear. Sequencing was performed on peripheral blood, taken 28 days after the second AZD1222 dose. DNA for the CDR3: TGCGCCAGCAGCTTGGCGGGCCGTTTCTCTGGAAACACCATATATTTT. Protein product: CASSLAGRFSGNTIYF.